The present T cell receptor (beta chain) was sequenced within a study of spatial heterogeneity in lung cancer. TCRdb reprocessed the 5' RACE reads via MiXCR and lists one record per CDR3 protein. The repertoire holds 30,000 to 40,000 distinct CDR3 sequences, with around 3.1% as singletons. This clonotype was seen repeatedly, ten times or more. Indicated time point: sample taken at primary tumor resection. CDR3 size: 15 residues. V lost 2 bases and J lost 4, with 14 bases in between. Germline CDR1 reads SGHRS; CDR2 reads YFSETQ. This clonotype was sampled from a male donor with early-stage non-small cell lung cancer. The chain has TRBV5-1 and TRBJ2-3; a possible D gene is TRBD2 (5 bases). Sample: normal lung tissue next to the tumor, taken at surgery. CDR3 loop: CASSFSGLVADTQYF. CDR3 nucleotides: TGCGCCAGCAGCTTTTCGGGATTGGTTGCAGATACGCAGTATTTT.